The 19 T cell receptor beta chains reported below all come from one sample, sequenced in a study of T cells in Graves' hyperthyroidism and ophthalmopathy. From RNA transcripts, TCR beta CDR3 regions were amplified. A set of HTBI primers served as the primers for a first-round RT-PCR of the TCR CDR3. TCRdb re-analysed the multiplex PCR reads in MiXCR, keeping a single row per CDR3 protein. The sample shows roughly 500,000 distinct CDR3 sequences, 40% to 50% of them seen only once. The source material was peripheral blood or thyroid tissue (not recorded which). The origin of the receptors is an adult woman with Graves' disease, either hyperthyroidism or ophthalmopathy (not recorded which).

This clonotype was recorded at least ten times. V is TRBV29-1 and J is TRBJ1-1, with D hard to call. CDR1 is SQVTM, CDR2 ANQGSEA, per germline. Trimming took 0 bases from V and 3 from J, leaving 8 bases between them. CDR3 size: 13 residues. The CDR3 sequence is CSVEDGSYTEAFF. The CDR3, as DNA: TGCAGCGTTGAAGACGGTTCCTACACTGAAGCTTTCTTT.

This clonotype was seen only once. V gene TRBV19 combines with J gene TRBJ2-5; possibly TRBD2 for D (6 bases). Per germline, CDR1 LNHDA and CDR2 SQIVND (reference sequence). The CDR3 covers 15 residues. V was trimmed by 6 bases and J by 4 bases, leaving 18 bases between them. CDR3 sequence (DNA): TGTGCCAGTAGCACCGGGACTGGCGAGGGAGAGACCCAGTACTTC. This sequence encodes CASSTGTGEGETQYF.

This clonotype was observed many times. This chain uses TRBV12-3 or TRBV12-4 with TRBJ2-2, with 11 bases identical to TRBD2. The CDR3 sequence is 15 residues long. V dropped 6 bases and J dropped 5; count of bases not matched to a gene: 5. The CDR3 coding sequence is TGTGCCAGCAGCGGACTAGCGGGTGTGACCGGGGAGCTGTTTTTT. Protein sequence: CASSGLAGVTGELFF.

J is TRBJ1-4 and V is TRBV7-2; weak D call: TRBD1 (5 bases). Germline V CDR1 and CDR2: SGHTA, FQGNSA. V was trimmed by 0 bases and J by 5 bases, leaving 7 bases between them. The CDR3 contains 14 residues. CDR3 in DNA: TGTGCCAGCAGCTTAGCACAGGCGAATGAAAAACTGTTTTTT. The encoded protein is CASSLAQANEKLFF. Variable domain in full (rest from reference TRBV7-2 and TRBJ1-4): GAGVSQSPSNKVTEKGKDVELRCDPISGHTALYWYRQSLGQGLEFLIYFQGNSAPDKSGLPSDRFSAERTGGSVSTLTIQRTQQEDSAVYLCASSLAQANEKLFFGSGTQLSVL.

This clonotype turned up a few times. The chain couples TRBV7-9 to TRBJ2-7, with a possible D match to TRBD1 (5 bases). Trimming took 6 bases from V and 5 from J, leaving 14 bases between them. Germline assignment: CDR1 SEHNR and CDR2 FQNEAQ (reference sequence). The CDR3 is made up of 13 amino acids. The CDR3, as DNA: TGTGCCAGCAGTTTGGCAGGGCGCAACGAGCAGTACTTC. It specifies CASSLAGRNEQYF.

This clonotype has ten or more counts. The V and J genes are TRBV7-9 and TRBJ1-3; D remains ambiguous. This CDR3 has 15 residues. The V end lost 1 base, the J end lost 2 bases, and 9 bases lay between the germline ends. CDR1 and CDR2 from the germline V gene are SEHNR and FQNEAQ (reference sequence). The CDR3 protein is CASSLVGVPGNTIYF. The CDR3 nucleotides read TGTGCCAGCAGCTTAGTTGGAGTTCCTGGAAACACCATATATTTT.

The genes are TRBV5-4 and TRBJ2-6; D uncertain. The CDR3 is 19 amino acids. Germline-derived CDR1 and CDR2 are SGHNT and YYREEE (reference sequence). V was pared by 2 bases and J by 0 bases, with 18 bases between. The CDR3, as DNA: TGTGCCAGCAGCTTAGAGTTGGGCCAGGCCTACTCTGGGGCCAACGTCCTGACTTTC. Protein product: CASSLELGQAYSGANVLTF.

V usage is TRBV29-1 and J usage is TRBJ2-2; D possibly matches TRBD1 or TRBD2 (5 bases each). Germline V gene sequence: CDR1 SQVTM, CDR2 ANQGSEA. With 4 bases removed from V and 6 bases from J, the gap between germline ends came to 15 bases. CDR3 size: 14 residues. The CDR3 region is CSVGIVGAAGELFF. In DNA, the CDR3 is TGCAGCGTTGGGATCGTCGGGGCTGCCGGGGAGCTGTTTTTT.

The rearrangement joins TRBV7-2 to TRBJ1-2; D may be TRBD1 (5 bases). The V end was cut by 5 bases, the J end by 5 bases, with 9 bases between. The CDR3 is 12 residues long. Germline V gene sequence: CDR1 SGHTA, CDR2 FQGNSA. The CDR3 DNA is TGTGCCAGCAGCGCGACAGAGTATGGCTACACCTTC. As protein: CASSATEYGYTF.

The V gene is TRBV13, the J gene TRBJ1-1; TRBD1 agrees at 7 bases. CDR3 size: 15 residues. Germline CDR1 PRHDT, CDR2 FYEKMQ (reference sequence). With 5 bases clipped from V and 5 bases from J, the junction kept 11 bases outside the gene matches. The CDR3 loop reads CASSPAGGFRTEAFF. The CDR3 nucleotides are TGTGCCAGCAGCCCCGCAGGGGGGTTTAGAACTGAAGCTTTCTTT.

About this clonotype itself: A junction boundary mismatches the germline segment, possibly from a read error. The rearrangement joins TRBV29-1 to TRBJ1-1, with D tentatively TRBD1 (5 bases). This CDR3 has 14 amino acids. The germline CDR1 and CDR2 sequences are SQVTM and ANQGSEA. The CDR3 is CSVEGLGGHTEAFF. The CDR3 DNA follows: TGCAGCGTGGAAGGCCTGGGGGGACACACTGAAGCTTTCTTT.

This chain joins TRBV11-2 and TRBJ1-2, with no clear D. The V gene lost 2 bases and the J gene lost 3 bases, with 10 bases spanning the gap. This CDR3 comprises 14 residues. From germline, CDR1 is SGHAT and CDR2 FQNNGV. The CDR3 DNA sequence: TGTGCCAGCAGCTTAACCGGGATCGACTATGGCTACACCTTC. Protein: CASSLTGIDYGYTF.

The chain combines TRBV5-1 with TRBJ1-1; D unresolved. V was pared by 2 bases and J by 0 bases, with 14 bases between. The CDR3 covers 16 residues. CDR1 is SGHRS and CDR2 is YFSETQ in the germline V gene. CDR3 DNA: TGCGCCAGCAGCTTCGGGGTCCGGACGGTGAACACTGAAGCTTTCTTT. Encoded protein: CASSFGVRTVNTEAFF.

This clonotype was picked up a small number of times. This may arise from a read error, as a much more abundant clone is one base away. The chain uses TRBV7-9 and TRBJ1-4, with TRBD1 identical over 7 bases. Germline assignment: CDR1 SEHNR and CDR2 FQNEAQ (reference sequence). Losses at the gene ends were 0 bases for V and 9 bases for J; bases not matched to a gene: 10. The CDR3 runs to 16 residues. The CDR3 spells CASSLAHRGEAKKLFF. CDR3 nucleotides: TGTGCCAGCAGCTTAGCACACAGGGGTGAAGCTAAAAAACTGTTTTTT.

This clonotype has at least ten counts. The chain joins TRBV7-2 to TRBJ1-4; TRBD1 might be the D (5 bases). This CDR3 region has 15 residues. Trimming stripped 5 bases from V and 7 bases from J, with 17 bases between. Germline V gene sequence: CDR1 SGHTA, CDR2 FQGNSA. DNA for the CDR3: TGTGCCAGCAGCGGCCAAGGGGCGGGACTTGAAAAACTGTTTTTT. It is translated as CASSGQGAGLEKLFF.

Only a few counts were recorded for this clonotype. The rearrangement joins TRBV5-5 to TRBJ2-2; the D call may be TRBD1 or TRBD2 (5 bases each). V lost 3 bases and J lost 0, with 12 bases in between. The CDR3 runs to 16 residues. CDR1 is SGHKS, CDR2 YYEKEE, per germline (reference sequence). The CDR3 DNA is TGTGCCAGCAGCTGGGGGAAAAGCGCGAACACCGGGGAGCTGTTTTTT. Its translation: CASSWGKSANTGELFF. The variable domain in full, completed from reference TRBV5-5 and TRBJ2-2, reads DAGVTQSPTHLIKTRGQQVTLRCSPISGHKSVSWYQQVLGQGPQFIFQYYEKEERGRGNFPDRFSARQFPNYSSELNVNALLLGDSALYLCASSWGKSANTGELFFGEGSRLTVL.

This chain connects TRBV2 to TRBJ2-2; 11 bases are shared with TRBD2. Germline loops: CDR1 SNHLY, CDR2 FYNNEI. V lost 4 bases to trimming and J lost 4 bases; unmatched junction nucleotides: 5. CDR3 size: 16 residues. The CDR3 bases are TGTGCCAGCAGTGGACTAGCGGGACCCCCCACCGGGGAGCTGTTTTTT. Its translation is CASSGLAGPPTGELFF. Based on the CDR3 plus reference TRBV2 and TRBJ2-2, the full variable domain is EPEVTQTPSHQVTQMGQEVILRCVPISNHLYFYWYRQILGQKVEFLVSFYNNEISEKSEIFDDQFSVERPDGSNFTLKIRSTKLEDSAMYFCASSGLAGPPTGELFFGEGSRLTVL.

The gene calls are TRBV29-1 and TRBJ1-2, with D possibly TRBD1 on 5 matching bases. The CDR3 is 15 residues long. The germline gives CDR1 SQVTM, CDR2 ANQGSEA. The germline V and J ends were trimmed by 4 bases and 4 bases, with 19 bases remaining between them. The CDR3 bases are TGCAGCGTTGTTTTGGGGGGACGGGATCTCTATGGCTACACCTTC. This encodes CSVVLGGRDLYGYTF. The full variable domain, rest sourced from reference TRBV29-1 and TRBJ1-2, is SAVISQKPSRDICQRGTSLTIQCQVDSQVTMMFWYRQQPGQSLTLIATANQGSEATYESGFVIDKFPISRPNLTFSTLTVSNMSPEDSSIYLCSVVLGGRDLYGYTFGSGTRLTVV.

This clonotype was counted ten times or more. The chain is built from TRBV9 and TRBJ2-7, with 12 nucleotides matching TRBD2. The CDR3 consists of 16 residues. Germline V lookup: CDR1 SGDLS, CDR2 YYNGEE. After removal of 0 bases from V and 6 bases from J, the junction contained 7 bases not matched to a gene. The CDR3 is CASSVGLAGAHTEQYF. CDR3 nucleotide sequence: TGTGCCAGCAGCGTAGGACTAGCGGGAGCCCATACCGAGCAGTACTTC.